This TCR beta chain was sequenced during a study of OX40 agonist ivuxolimab in advanced cancers. Germline-derived CDR1 and CDR2 are LNHDA and SQIVND (reference sequence). The CDR3 extends over 15 amino acids. The V segment lost 10 bases and the J segment 5 bases; nucleotides outside the gene matches: 15. Assay: immunoSEQ multiplex PCR; the TCRdb copy retains only in-frame clones and omits some. The table includes fewer than 35,000 clones, over 85% detected once. Points on this clone: Its antigen is still unknown.

Broader study findings: Low normalized clonal expansion also occurred in some nonresponding patients.

The sample was CD4+ or CD8+ T cells sorted from blood, taken in a trial of the OX40 agonist ivuxolimab. The chain is built from TRBV19 and TRBJ2-7; 9 positions agree with TRBD1. This receptor was taken from an adult with an advanced solid tumor such as melanoma, head and neck, liver or kidney cancer. The CDR3, as DNA: TGTGCCACCTCTCCTTCATGGACAGGGGAGCACGAGCAGTACTTC. Its translation is CATSPSWTGEHEQYF.